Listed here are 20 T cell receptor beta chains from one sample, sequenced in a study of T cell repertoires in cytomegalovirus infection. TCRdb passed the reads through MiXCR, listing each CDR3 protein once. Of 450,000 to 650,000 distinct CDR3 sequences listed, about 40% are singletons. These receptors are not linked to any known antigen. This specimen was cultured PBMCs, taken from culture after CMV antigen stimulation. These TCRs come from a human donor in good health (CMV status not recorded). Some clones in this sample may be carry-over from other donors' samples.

Here the CDR3 reads CASSLRGLWYNEQFF. CDR3 nucleotides: TGTGCCAGCTCCTTAAGGGGGCTTTGGTACAATGAGCAGTTCTTC. V gene TRBV7-2 combines with J gene TRBJ2-1, with TRBD1 identical over 7 bases. V was clipped by 8 bases and J by 4 bases; unmatched bases: 11. Germline V lookup: CDR1 SGHTA, CDR2 FQGNSA. The CDR3 has 15 amino acids. Supplemented by reference TRBV7-2 and TRBJ2-1, the full variable domain reads GAGVSQSPSNKVTEKGKDVELRCDPISGHTALYWYRQSLGQGLEFLIYFQGNSAPDKSGLPSDRFSAERTGGSVSTLTIQRTQQEDSAVYLCASSLRGLWYNEQFFGPGTRLTVL.

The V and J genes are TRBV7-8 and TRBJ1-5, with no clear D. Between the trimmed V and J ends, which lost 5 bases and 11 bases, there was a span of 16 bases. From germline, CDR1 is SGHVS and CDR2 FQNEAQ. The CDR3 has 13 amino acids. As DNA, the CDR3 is TGTGCCAGCAGCCCCTCGGGAGGGCAGGCCCAGCATTTT. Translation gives CASSPSGGQAQHF. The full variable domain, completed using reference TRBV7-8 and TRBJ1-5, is GAGVSQSPRYKVAKRGQDVALRCDPISGHVSLFWYQQALGQGPEFLTYFQNEAQLDKSGLPSDRFFAERPEGSVSTLKIQRTQQEDSAVYLCASSPSGGQAQHFGDGTRLSIL.

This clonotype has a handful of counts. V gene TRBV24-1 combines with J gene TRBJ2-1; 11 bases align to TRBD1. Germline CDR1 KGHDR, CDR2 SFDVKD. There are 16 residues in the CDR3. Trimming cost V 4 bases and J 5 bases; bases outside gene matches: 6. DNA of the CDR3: TGTGCCACCAGTGACCCCGGGACAGGGGGAAACAATGAGCAGTTCTTC. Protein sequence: CATSDPGTGGNNEQFF.

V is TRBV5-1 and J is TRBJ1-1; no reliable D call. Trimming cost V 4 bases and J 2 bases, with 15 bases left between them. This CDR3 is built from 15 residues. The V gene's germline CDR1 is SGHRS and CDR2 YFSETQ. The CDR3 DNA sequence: TGCGCCAGCAGCCCCGGGGATTCGGGTAACACTGAAGCTTTCTTT. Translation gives CASSPGDSGNTEAFF.

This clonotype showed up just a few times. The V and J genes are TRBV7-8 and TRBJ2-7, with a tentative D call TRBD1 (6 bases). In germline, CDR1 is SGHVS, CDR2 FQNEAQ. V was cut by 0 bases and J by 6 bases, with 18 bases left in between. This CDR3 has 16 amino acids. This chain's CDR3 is CASSLAPTGWKGEQYF. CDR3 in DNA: TGTGCCAGCAGCTTAGCCCCCACAGGGTGGAAGGGCGAGCAGTACTTC.

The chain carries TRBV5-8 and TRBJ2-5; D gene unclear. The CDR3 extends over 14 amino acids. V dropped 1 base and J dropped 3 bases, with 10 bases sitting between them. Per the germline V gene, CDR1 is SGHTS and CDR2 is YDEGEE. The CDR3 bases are TGTGCCAGCAGCTTGTCCCAGTCGGAAGAGACCCAGTACTTC. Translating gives CASSLSQSEETQYF.

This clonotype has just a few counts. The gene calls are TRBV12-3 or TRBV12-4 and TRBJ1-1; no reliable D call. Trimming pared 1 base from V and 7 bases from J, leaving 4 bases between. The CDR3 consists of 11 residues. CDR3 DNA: TGTGCCAGCAGTTTAGACAGTGAAGCTTTCTTT. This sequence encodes CASSLDSEAFF.

The CDR3 sequence is CASSRAGAGNEKLFF. DNA for the CDR3: TGTGCCAGCAGTCGCGCCGGGGCTGGTAATGAAAAACTGTTTTTT. J is TRBJ1-4 and V is TRBV7-2; maybe TRBD1 (5 bases). The V gene's germline CDR1 is SGHTA and CDR2 FQGNSA. The CDR3 spans 15 residues. V was clipped by 6 bases and J by 4 bases, with 15 bases between them.

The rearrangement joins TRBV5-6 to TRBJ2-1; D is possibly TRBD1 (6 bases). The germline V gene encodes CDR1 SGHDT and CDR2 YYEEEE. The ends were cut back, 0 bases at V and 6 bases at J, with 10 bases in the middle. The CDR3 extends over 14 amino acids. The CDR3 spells CASSLAGAINEQFF. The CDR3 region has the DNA TGTGCCAGCAGCTTGGCAGGGGCCATCAATGAGCAGTTCTTC.

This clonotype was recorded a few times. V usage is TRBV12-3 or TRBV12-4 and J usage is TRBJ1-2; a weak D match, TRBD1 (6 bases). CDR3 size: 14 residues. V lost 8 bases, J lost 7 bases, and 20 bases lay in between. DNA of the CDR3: TGTGCCAGCGATACAGGGTTTTCGTCTGGTGGCTACACCTTC. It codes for CASDTGFSSGGYTF.

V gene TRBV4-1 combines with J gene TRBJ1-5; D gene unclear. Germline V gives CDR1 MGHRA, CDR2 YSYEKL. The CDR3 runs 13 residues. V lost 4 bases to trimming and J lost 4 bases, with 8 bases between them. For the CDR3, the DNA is TGCGCCAGCAGCCGTGTGGGGAATCAGCCCCAGCATTTT. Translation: CASSRVGNQPQHF.

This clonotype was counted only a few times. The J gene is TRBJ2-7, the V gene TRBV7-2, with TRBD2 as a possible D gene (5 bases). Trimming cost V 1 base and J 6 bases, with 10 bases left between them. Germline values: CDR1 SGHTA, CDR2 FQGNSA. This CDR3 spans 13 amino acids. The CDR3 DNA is TGTGCCAGCAGCTTAGAGTATCGGGGCGAGCAGTACTTC. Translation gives CASSLEYRGEQYF.

As DNA, the CDR3 is TGTGCCAGCAGCTCCCTGGACAGGGGGGACGGGGAGCTGTTTTTT. Translation: CASSSLDRGDGELFF. The chain couples TRBV7-9 to TRBJ2-2; 10 bases align to TRBD1. V dropped 4 bases and J dropped 7; count of bases not matched to a gene: 6. Per germline, CDR1 SEHNR and CDR2 FQNEAQ (reference sequence). This CDR3 is 15 amino acids long.

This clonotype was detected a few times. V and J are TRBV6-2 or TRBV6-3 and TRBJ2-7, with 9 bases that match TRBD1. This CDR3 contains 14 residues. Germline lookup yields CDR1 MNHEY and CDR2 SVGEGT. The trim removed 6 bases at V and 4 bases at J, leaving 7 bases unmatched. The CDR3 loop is CASSSGTGRYEQYF. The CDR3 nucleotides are TGTGCCAGCAGCAGCGGGACAGGGAGGTACGAGCAGTACTTC.

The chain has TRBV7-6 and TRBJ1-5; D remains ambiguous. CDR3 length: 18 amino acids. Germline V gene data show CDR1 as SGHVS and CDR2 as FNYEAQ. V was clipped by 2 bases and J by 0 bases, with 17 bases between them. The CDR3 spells CASSLQKGPPYSNQPQHF. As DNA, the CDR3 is TGTGCCAGCAGCTTACAGAAGGGTCCCCCATATAGCAATCAGCCCCAGCATTTT. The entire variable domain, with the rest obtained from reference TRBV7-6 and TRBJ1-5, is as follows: GAGVSQSPRYKVTKRGQDVALRCDPISGHVSLYWYRQALGQGPEFLTYFNYEAQQDKSGLPNDRFSAERPEGSISTLTIQRTEQRDSAMYRCASSLQKGPPYSNQPQHFGDGTRLSIL.

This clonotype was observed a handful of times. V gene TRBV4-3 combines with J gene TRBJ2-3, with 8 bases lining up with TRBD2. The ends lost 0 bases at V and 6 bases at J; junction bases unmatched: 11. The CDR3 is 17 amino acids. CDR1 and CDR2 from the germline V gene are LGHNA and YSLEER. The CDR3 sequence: CASSQEPSGWGGDTQYF. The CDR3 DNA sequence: TGCGCCAGCAGCCAAGAGCCTAGCGGGTGGGGTGGGGATACGCAGTATTTT.

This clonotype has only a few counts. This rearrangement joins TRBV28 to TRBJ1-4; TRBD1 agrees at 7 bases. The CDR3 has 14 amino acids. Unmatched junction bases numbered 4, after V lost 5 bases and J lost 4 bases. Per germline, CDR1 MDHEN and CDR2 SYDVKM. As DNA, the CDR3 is TGTGCCAGCAGTGAGGGACAGATTAATGAAAAACTGTTTTTT. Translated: CASSEGQINEKLFF.

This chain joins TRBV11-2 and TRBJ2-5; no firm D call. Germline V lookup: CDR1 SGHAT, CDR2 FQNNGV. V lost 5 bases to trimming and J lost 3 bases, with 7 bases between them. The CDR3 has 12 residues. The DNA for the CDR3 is TGTGCCAGCAGCGTATCCGAAGAGACCCAGTACTTC. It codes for CASSVSEETQYF.

The CDR3 sequence is CASSHKSAAMNTEAFF. As DNA, the CDR3 is TGCGCCAGCAGCCACAAAAGCGCAGCCATGAACACTGAAGCTTTCTTT. This rearrangement joins TRBV4-1 to TRBJ1-1; D remains ambiguous. The CDR3 has 16 residues. Per the germline V gene, CDR1 is MGHRA and CDR2 is YSYEKL. Trimming cost V 3 bases and J 0 bases, with 14 bases left between them.

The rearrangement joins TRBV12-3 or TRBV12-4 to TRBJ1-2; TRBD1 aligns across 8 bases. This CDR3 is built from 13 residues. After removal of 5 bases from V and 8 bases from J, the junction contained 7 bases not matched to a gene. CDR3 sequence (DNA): TGTGCCAGCAGTCCGACAGGGGCGGGCGGCTACACCTTC. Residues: CASSPTGAGGYTF.